The rows below give T cell receptor beta chains drawn from one sample of a study of blood T cell repertoires in COVID-19. Clones were read by immunoSEQ multiplex PCR, and TCRdb kept only the in-frame ones, dropping some. The table lists around 25,000 clones, more than 75% of them singletons. Input material: peripheral blood. These receptors came from a human donor with active COVID-19. The donor label of this sample is uncertain. Each CDR3 is given with its conserved first and last residue. Fields, in order: clone size, CDR3 length, V gene, J gene, D gene, CDR3 protein, CDR3 DNA. A D gene is named only where the DNA matches it firmly. Expanded clones are given a class, and other clones once, few, many or no size at all.

>few|16|TRBV5-1|TRBJ2-5|NA
CASSLVLAEKGETQYF
TGCGCCAGCAGCTTGGTCTTAGCGGAGAAGGGGGAGACCCAGTACTTC
>NA|14|TRBV7-2|TRBJ2-3|NA
CASHRGGSTDTQYF
TGTGCCAGCCATAGGGGCGGCAGCACAGATACGCAGTATTTT
>NA|15|TRBV6-5|TRBJ1-1|TRBD1
CASSYKQGSFTEAFF
TGTGCCAGCAGCTACAAACAGGGGTCGTTCACTGAAGCTTTCTTT
>NA|16|TRBV7-9|TRBJ2-7|NA
CASSSDFRTPSNEQYF
TGTGCCAGCAGTTCCGACTTTAGGACACCTTCGAACGAGCAGTACTTC
>NA|15|TRBV7-2|TRBJ2-1|TRBD2
CASSRSGRVNNEQFF
TGTGCCAGCAGCAGGAGCGGGAGGGTTAACAATGAGCAGTTCTTC
>NA|15|TRBV5-4|TRBJ1-1|TRBD1
CASSPGQGMNTEAFF
TGTGCCAGCAGCCCCGGACAGGGGATGAACACTGAAGCTTTCTTT
>once|15|TRBV2|TRBJ1-4|NA
CASSDRRGLNEKLFF
TGTGCCAGCAGTGATCGGAGAGGCTTGAATGAAAAACTGTTTTTT
>NA|15|TRBV7-2|TRBJ2-5|NA
CASSWNNGVRETQYF
TGTGCCAGCAGCTGGAACAACGGGGTTCGTGAGACCCAGTACTTC
>NA|14|TRBV30|TRBJ1-5|NA
CAWSGQVSNQPQHF
TGTGCCTGGAGTGGTCAGGTTAGCAATCAGCCCCAGCATTTT
>NA|15|TRBV11-3|TRBJ2-7|TRBD1
CASTQRGQHSYEQYF
TGTGCCAGCACTCAGAGGGGACAGCACTCCTACGAGCAGTACTTC
>NA|15|TRBV9|TRBJ2-1|TRBD1
CASSGGQDSYNEQFF
TGTGCCAGCAGCGGAGGACAGGACTCCTACAATGAGCAGTTCTTC